These T cell receptor beta chains were read from a single sample in a study of shared clonotypes between healthy human individuals. Method: immunoSEQ multiplex PCR; TCRdb's copy keeps in-frame clones and lacks some. The sample has about 490,000 clones, roughly four fifths seen once. Sequenced material: PBMCs. The receptors here all came from a woman between 40 and 55 years old in good health. Some clones in this sample may be carry-over from other donors' samples. CDR3s include the opening cysteine and the closing phenylalanine or tryptophan. Each record gives: J gene, V gene, D gene, clone size, CDR3 length, CDR3 DNA, CDR3 protein. D genes are given only for firm matches. A row's size may be missing; if present it is once, few, many or a size class.

>TRBJ1-1|TRBV30|-|-|13
TGTGCCTGGAGTGTACTTGGTGATACTGAAGCTTTCTTT
CAWSVLGDTEAFF
>TRBJ2-5|TRBV27|TRBD2|-|16
TGTGCCAGCAGTTTATCGGCTAGCGGGAGTCGGGAGACCCAGTACTTC
CASSLSASGSRETQYF
>TRBJ2-3|TRBV27|-|-|17
TGTGCCAGCAGTCACGTGACTACCCCGCAAGGCAATCAGCCCCAGTATTTT
CASSHVTTPQGNQPQYF
>TRBJ2-3|TRBV18|TRBD2|-|16
TGTGCCAGCTCACCACGTGGGACTAGTCTCCCAGATACGCAGTATTTT
CASSPRGTSLPDTQYF
>TRBJ2-7|TRBV6-1|TRBD2|-|12
TGTGCCACAGCGACTAGCGGCTACGAGCAGTACTTC
CATATSGYEQYF
>TRBJ1-2|TRBV7-9|-|few|14
TGTGCCAGCAGCTTTCAATATGAGACGGGAGGCTACACCTTC
CASSFQYETGGYTF
>TRBJ1-3|TRBV12-5|TRBD1|-|15
TGTGCTAGTGGCCTTACAGGGGGCAGTGGAAACACCATATATTTT
CASGLTGGSGNTIYF
>TRBJ2-6|TRBV5-1|TRBD2|-|18
TGCGCCAGCAGCCTAGGACTAGCGGGAGGGTCTGGGGCCAACGTCCTGACTTTC
CASSLGLAGGSGANVLTF
>TRBJ2-1|TRBV5-1|TRBD2|-|16
TGCGCCAGCAGCTTGCTGGGGAGGGACTCCTACAATGAGCAGTTCTTC
CASSLLGRDSYNEQFF
>TRBJ1-2|TRBV11-2|-|-|13
TGTGCCAGCAGCCGGGAGGGGACCTATGGCTACACCTTC
CASSREGTYGYTF
>TRBJ1-1|TRBV5-1|TRBD1|few|13
TGCGCCAGCAGCTCGCAGGGGGCGGGTGAGGCTTTCTTT
CASSSQGAGEAFF
>TRBJ2-1|TRBV10-2|TRBD2|-|15
TGCGCCAGCAGTGGCCTAGCGGGAAATTGGAATGAGCAGTTCTTC
CASSGLAGNWNEQFF